The 17 T cell receptor beta chains below all came from one sample that was sequenced in a study of T-cell memory formation after mild COVID-19. One entry per CDR3 protein, called by TCRdb with MiXCR from the 5' RACE reads. Of about 430,000 distinct CDR3 sequences detected, about a sixth appear once; the ten largest clones hold 20% to 25%. Sequencing was done on a sample of PBMCs or a T cell subset sorted from them (not recorded which). The source is a man between 18 and 35 years old who had mild COVID-19 (a few samples of this study predate the infection). Cell type and time point are not known.

This clonotype was counted between two and nine times. V gene TRBV2 combines with J gene TRBJ2-1; D not resolved. V was trimmed by 2 bases and J by 7 bases, leaving 12 bases between them. This CDR3 spans 14 amino acids. Germline CDR1 and CDR2: SNHLY and FYNNEI. The CDR3, as DNA: TGTGCCAGCAGTGAACGTGTGGGGTCTAATGAGCAGTTCTTC. Amino acids: CASSERVGSNEQFF.

A few counts support this clonotype. CDR3 region: CSASQGPNYGYTF. The DNA of the CDR3 is TGCAGTGCTAGTCAGGGCCCCAACTATGGCTACACCTTC. The rearrangement links TRBV20-1 to TRBJ1-2, with D tentatively TRBD1 (5 bases). The CDR3 sequence is 13 residues long. Trimming removed 3 bases at V and 2 bases at J, with 10 bases between. CDR1 is DFQATT and CDR2 is SNEGSKA in the germline V gene (reference sequence).

The rearrangement joins TRBV20-1 to TRBJ2-1; 9 nucleotides line up with TRBD2. CDR3 length: 15 residues. J was trimmed by 5 bases and V by 5 bases; bases with no gene match: 10. From germline, CDR1 is DFQATT and CDR2 SNEGSKA (reference sequence). The CDR3 DNA reads TGCAGTGCTGCCCGCTGGGAGCGGGGGGACAATGAGCAGTTCTTC. Its translation: CSAARWERGDNEQFF.

This clonotype appeared a few times. V gene TRBV6-2 or TRBV6-3 combines with J gene TRBJ2-3; no clear D gene. V shed 4 bases and J shed 4 bases, with 6 bases lying between them. Germline V gene lookup returns CDR1 MNHEY and CDR2 SVGEGT. There are 12 residues in the CDR3. The CDR3 sequence: CASSSVADTQYF. CDR3 DNA: TGTGCCAGCAGTTCAGTCGCAGATACGCAGTATTTT.

V gene TRBV20-1 combines with J gene TRBJ2-5; D might be TRBD2 (6 bases). Germline V gives CDR1 DFQATT, CDR2 SNEGSKA (reference sequence). The length of the CDR3 is 13 residues. The V end was cut by 2 bases, the J end by 7 bases, with 14 bases between. Here the CDR3 reads CSARPTSVGTQYF. CDR3 nucleotides: TGCAGTGCTAGACCGACTAGTGTCGGGACCCAGTACTTC.

The CDR3 loop is CAIRGTGTSGANVLTF. DNA for the CDR3: TGTGCCATCAGAGGGACAGGGACGTCTGGGGCCAACGTCCTGACTTTC. V is TRBV10-3 and J is TRBJ2-6; 9 nucleotides agree with TRBD1. From germline, CDR1 is ENHRY and CDR2 SYGVKD. V was clipped by 6 bases and J by 1 base; unmatched bases: 4. The CDR3 length is 16 residues.

The rearrangement uses TRBV4-1 and TRBJ2-5; perhaps TRBD2 as D (6 bases). CDR1 is MGHRA and CDR2 is YSYEKL in the germline V gene. V lost 1 base and J 4 bases, leaving 13 bases between the germline ends. The CDR3 spans 15 residues. In nucleotides, the CDR3 is TGCGCCAGCAGCCAAGGCCTAGCGTTGGGAGAGACCCAGTACTTC. This codes for CASSQGLALGETQYF.

This clonotype was seen a handful of times. The V gene is TRBV20-1, the J gene TRBJ2-1; D unclear. Between the trimmed V and J ends, which lost 6 bases and 9 bases, there was a span of 9 bases. The CDR3 has 10 residues. The germline CDR1 and CDR2 sequences are DFQATT and SNEGSKA (reference sequence). CDR3 amino acids: CSALSGEQFF. In nucleotides, the CDR3 is TGCAGTGCCCTGTCGGGTGAGCAGTTCTTC.

This clonotype was picked up a small number of times. This sequence joins TRBV12-3 or TRBV12-4 and TRBJ2-3; 8 nucleotides match TRBD2. V shed 3 bases, J shed 4 bases, and the junction held 6 bases outside the gene matches. The CDR3 runs 15 residues. Here the CDR3 reads CASSLRRGGSDTQYF. In DNA, the CDR3 is TGTGCCAGCAGTTTGCGACGGGGGGGGTCAGATACGCAGTATTTT.

V gene TRBV6-2 or TRBV6-3 combines with J gene TRBJ2-5; D uncertain. The V end lost 6 bases, the J end lost 7 bases, and 12 bases lay between the germline ends. The CDR3 consists of 12 residues. Germline values: CDR1 MNHEY, CDR2 SVGEGT. CDR3 DNA sequence: TGTGCCAGCAGCTCTCGAACGGGGACCCAGTACTTC. This gives the protein CASSSRTGTQYF.

This clonotype was picked up a small number of times. The rearrangement uses TRBV7-2 and TRBJ1-2; 9 bases are shared with TRBD1. Germline loops: CDR1 SGHTA, CDR2 FQGNSA. The CDR3 has 14 amino acids. The V gene end was trimmed by 4 bases and the J gene end by 4 bases; junction bases not matched to a gene: 4. The DNA for the CDR3 is TGTGCCAGCAGCTCAGGGGACAGGGCCTATGGCTACACCTTC. Its protein product is CASSSGDRAYGYTF.

The chain links TRBV2 to TRBJ1-5; 7 nucleotides line up with TRBD1. CDR3 length equals 15 residues. The germline CDR1 and CDR2 sequences are SNHLY and FYNNEI. Losses at the gene ends were 7 bases for V and 0 bases for J; bases not matched to a gene: 6. In DNA, the CDR3 is TGTGCCAGCAAGGGACAGCGAAGTAGCAATCAGCCCCAGCATTTT. Its protein product is CASKGQRSSNQPQHF.

This clonotype was seen a few times. The chain joins TRBV7-9 to TRBJ2-1; 8 nucleotides align to TRBD1. Germline V gene lookup returns CDR1 SEHNR and CDR2 FQNEAQ (reference sequence). This CDR3 spans 16 amino acids. V shed 5 bases, J shed 1 base, and the junction held 7 bases outside the gene matches. In DNA form, the CDR3 reads TGTGCCAGCAGCCCCCGACAGGGGAGGTCCTACAATGAGCAGTTCTTC. This encodes CASSPRQGRSYNEQFF.

This chain connects TRBV6-2 or TRBV6-3 to TRBJ2-2; possible D gene TRBD2, 5 bases. Between the trimmed V and J ends, which lost 4 bases and 6 bases, there was a span of 15 bases. Germline V gene lookup returns CDR1 MNHEY and CDR2 SVGEGT. CDR3 size: 15 residues. Here the CDR3 DNA reads TGTGCCAGCAGTTTTGGGTGGCGGGCTGCCGGGGAGCTGTTTTTT. It is translated as CASSFGWRAAGELFF.

This clonotype was seen repeatedly, ten times or more. The chain recombines TRBV5-1 with TRBJ2-5; 9 bases align to TRBD1. The CDR3 is made up of 14 amino acids. Trimming cost V 3 bases and J 5 bases; bases outside gene matches: 5. Germline lookup yields CDR1 SGHRS and CDR2 YFSETQ. The CDR3 loop is CASSSQGARETQYF. CDR3 nucleotides: TGCGCCAGCAGCTCACAGGGGGCCCGGGAGACCCAGTACTTC. The variable domain in full, completed from reference TRBV5-1 and TRBJ2-5, reads KAGVTQTPRYLIKTRGQQVTLSCSPISGHRSVSWYQQTPGQGLQFLFEYFSETQRNKGNFPGRFSGRQFSNSRSEMNVSTLELGDSALYLCASSSQGARETQYFGPGTRLLVL.

This clonotype occurred once. The V gene is TRBV9, the J gene TRBJ2-5, with D perhaps given as TRBD1 or TRBD2 (5 bases each). Trimming pared 3 bases from V and 1 base from J, leaving 10 bases between. The CDR3 is 14 amino acids. CDR1 and CDR2 from the germline V gene are SGDLS and YYNGEE. Here the CDR3 DNA reads TGTGCCAGCAGCGGTCCGGGACCCCAAGAGACCCAGTACTTC. Protein sequence: CASSGPGPQETQYF.

The V gene is TRBV6-2 or TRBV6-3, the J gene TRBJ2-7; TRBD2 is a possible D gene (6 bases). Germline CDR1 reads MNHEY; CDR2 reads SVGEGT. V dropped 6 bases and J dropped 2 bases, with 14 bases sitting between them. The length of the CDR3 is 14 residues. This CDR3 is CASRPPGSTYEQYF. CDR3 DNA: TGTGCCAGCAGACCCCCCGGGAGTACCTACGAGCAGTACTTC.